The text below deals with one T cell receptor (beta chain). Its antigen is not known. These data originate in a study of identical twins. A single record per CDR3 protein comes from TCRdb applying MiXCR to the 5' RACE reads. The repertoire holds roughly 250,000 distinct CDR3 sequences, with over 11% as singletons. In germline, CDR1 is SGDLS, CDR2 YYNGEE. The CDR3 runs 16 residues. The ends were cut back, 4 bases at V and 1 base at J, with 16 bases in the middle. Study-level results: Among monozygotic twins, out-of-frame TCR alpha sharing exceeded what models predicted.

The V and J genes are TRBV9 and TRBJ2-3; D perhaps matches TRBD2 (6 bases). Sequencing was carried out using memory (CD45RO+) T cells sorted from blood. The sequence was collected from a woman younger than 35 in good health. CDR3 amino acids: CASSPVGSGGTDTQYF. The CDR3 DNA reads TGTGCCAGCAGCCCGGTAGGATCGGGGGGCACAGATACGCAGTATTTT.